A single sample gave rise to the 14 T cell receptor beta chains below, sequenced in a study of shared clonotypes between healthy human individuals. The data were produced by immunoSEQ multiplex PCR, yet TCRdb's version contains in-frame clones alone and is incomplete. Of 800,000 to 1,200,000 clones listed, more than 75% were seen once; the top ten hold around 0.47%. The sample taken for sequencing was memory CD4+ T cells from PBMCs. Subset here: CD45RA-negative fraction. Every receptor here comes from a man younger than 35 in good health. Some clones in this sample may be carry-over from other donors' samples.

The rearrangement links TRBV7-2 to TRBJ2-5; D is unresolved. The CDR3 is 13 residues long. From germline, CDR1 is SGHTA and CDR2 FQGNSA. The ends were cut back, 2 bases at V and 1 base at J, with 5 bases in the middle. In nucleotides, the CDR3 is TGTGCCAGCAGCTTACGATTCCAAGAGACCCAGTACTTC. The encoded protein is CASSLRFQETQYF.

The sample holds a few counts of this clone. The chain recombines TRBV29-1 with TRBJ1-1; TRBD1 aligns across 7 bases. Germline V gives CDR1 SQVTM, CDR2 ANQGSEA. The CDR3 has 13 amino acids. J was trimmed by 7 bases and V by 4 bases; bases with no gene match: 9. The CDR3 sequence: CSVVETGRDEAFF. The CDR3 nucleotides are TGCAGCGTTGTGGAGACAGGGAGGGATGAAGCTTTCTTT.

The rearrangement uses TRBV6-5 and TRBJ2-7, with D possibly matching TRBD2 (5 bases). Looked up from germline, CDR1 is MNHEY and CDR2 is SVGAGI. The CDR3 is 15 residues long. Trimming cost V 6 bases and J 4 bases, with 19 bases left between them. CDR3 amino acids: CASRPRGAITYEQYF. The CDR3, as DNA: TGTGCCAGCAGGCCCCGGGGTGCAATAACGTACGAGCAGTACTTC.

The chain joins TRBV25-1 to TRBJ1-2, with TRBD1 matching over 7 bases. V dropped 4 bases and J dropped 5; count of bases not matched to a gene: 1. This CDR3 comprises 12 residues. Germline values: CDR1 MGHDK, CDR2 SYGVNS. The CDR3 loop is CASSGTGYGYTF. CDR3 DNA sequence: TGTGCCAGCAGTGGGACAGGTTATGGCTACACCTTC.

This chain joins TRBV7-2 and TRBJ2-3, with 9 bases identical to TRBD2. This CDR3 comprises 15 residues. Germline CDR1 is SGHTA and CDR2 is FQGNSA. With V trimmed by 5 bases and J by 2 bases, 5 bases remained unmatched. DNA of the CDR3: TGTGCCAGCAGCGCATGGACTAGCGCCACAGATACGCAGTATTTT. Its translation is CASSAWTSATDTQYF.

The chain is built from TRBV4-1 and TRBJ2-4; 9 bases align to TRBD1. V shed 4 bases, J shed 0 bases, and the junction held 22 bases outside the gene matches. Per germline, CDR1 MGHRA and CDR2 YSYEKL. The CDR3 consists of 22 residues. The CDR3 sequence: CASSRSTGTGNSFLLAKNIQYF. CDR3 coding DNA: TGCGCCAGCAGCCGCTCTACCGGGACAGGGAACTCCTTTCTACTAGCCAAAAACATTCAGTACTTC.

The genes are TRBV28 and TRBJ1-5; D gene uncertain. CDR1 and CDR2 from the germline V gene are MDHEN and SYDVKM. This CDR3 has 13 residues. V was shortened by 6 bases and J by 7 bases, with 13 bases between the two germline ends. DNA of the CDR3: TGTGCCAGCAGCGTTCTCGACGGCCAGCCCCAGCATTTT. It encodes CASSVLDGQPQHF.

The chain recombines TRBV9 with TRBJ1-3; a possible D gene is TRBD1 (5 bases). From germline, CDR1 is SGDLS and CDR2 YYNGEE. The CDR3 sequence is 14 residues long. V was shortened by 4 bases and J by 2 bases, with 10 bases between the two germline ends. CDR3 in DNA: TGTGCCAGCAGCAGCTCGGGGGCTGGAAACACCATATATTTT. Amino acid sequence: CASSSSGAGNTIYF.

V usage is TRBV10-3 and J usage is TRBJ2-1; TRBD2 agrees at 10 bases. CDR1 and CDR2 (germline): ENHRY, SYGVKD. CDR3 length equals 13 residues. The junction had 13 bases not matched to a gene; V was cut back by 10 bases and J by 13 bases. The CDR3, as DNA: TGTGCCACCAGGGAGGCTAGCGGGAGTTCCCAGTTCTTC. Translating it yields CATREASGSSQFF.

The rearrangement joins TRBV28 to TRBJ1-3; 7 bases match TRBD1. Germline V CDR1 and CDR2: MDHEN, SYDVKM. The CDR3 spans 16 residues. J lost 3 bases, V lost 2 bases, and 7 bases had no gene match. CDR3 region: CASSLRGGGFGNTIYF. CDR3 DNA: TGTGCCAGCAGTTTAAGGGGAGGGGGCTTTGGAAACACCATATATTTT.

V and J are TRBV4-2 and TRBJ1-1, with 8 bases fitting TRBD1. Germline values: CDR1 LGHNA, CDR2 YNFKEQ. The CDR3 contains 16 residues. V lost 3 bases to trimming and J lost 1 base; unmatched junction nucleotides: 7. This CDR3 is CASSHPPGQANTEAFF. The CDR3 coding sequence is TGTGCCAGCAGCCATCCTCCGGGACAGGCGAACACTGAAGCTTTCTTT.

To note about this clone: This sample also contains other DNA sequences that code for the same CDR3. The chain combines TRBV28 with TRBJ1-2; D call uncertain. Germline CDR1 and CDR2: MDHEN and SYDVKM. V shed 5 bases and J shed 6 bases, with 13 bases lying between them. This CDR3 has 13 amino acids. The CDR3, as DNA: TGTGCCAGCAGTGCCCCAAGAGGCCATGGCTACACCTTC. It is translated as CASSAPRGHGYTF.

This clone was observed many times. The V gene is TRBV6-5, the J gene TRBJ1-4; D might be TRBD1 (5 bases). This CDR3 has 15 residues. V lost 6 bases to trimming and J lost 8 bases, with 19 bases between them. Germline CDR1 and CDR2: MNHEY and SVGAGI. Here the CDR3 reads CASSPGHPASEKLFF. Here the CDR3 DNA reads TGTGCCAGCAGCCCCGGACATCCCGCGAGCGAAAAACTGTTTTTT.

The V and J genes are TRBV4-2 and TRBJ2-7; 9 bases are a match to TRBD1. This CDR3 region has 13 residues. The trim removed 8 bases at V and 5 bases at J, leaving 7 bases unmatched. In germline, CDR1 is LGHNA, CDR2 YNFKEQ. The CDR3 DNA is TGTGCCAGCGCGGACAGGGGAGGTGACGAGCAGTACTTC. It codes for CASADRGGDEQYF.